This TCR beta chain was found in a study of shared clonotypes between healthy human individuals. Germline-derived CDR1 and CDR2 are SGHVS and FQNEAQ. This CDR3 contains 14 residues. V lost 6 bases and J 2 bases, leaving 12 bases between the germline ends. The method was immunoSEQ multiplex PCR; TCRdb's version includes in-frame clones alone and lacks a portion of them. The table lists roughly 2,000,000 clones, over 85% of them singletons, with approximately 1% in the top ten. The naive CD8 population came from CD45RO-negative cells selected for CCR7, without terminally differentiated effector memory CD45RA+ cells.

What was sequenced was naive CD8+ T cells sorted from blood. The rearrangement links TRBV7-8 to TRBJ2-3; D unresolved. The sequence came from a man between 18 and 29 years old in good health. In DNA, the CDR3 is TGTGCCAGCAGTCTTGGCAAGCTCACAGATACGCAGTATTTT. Encoded protein: CASSLGKLTDTQYF.